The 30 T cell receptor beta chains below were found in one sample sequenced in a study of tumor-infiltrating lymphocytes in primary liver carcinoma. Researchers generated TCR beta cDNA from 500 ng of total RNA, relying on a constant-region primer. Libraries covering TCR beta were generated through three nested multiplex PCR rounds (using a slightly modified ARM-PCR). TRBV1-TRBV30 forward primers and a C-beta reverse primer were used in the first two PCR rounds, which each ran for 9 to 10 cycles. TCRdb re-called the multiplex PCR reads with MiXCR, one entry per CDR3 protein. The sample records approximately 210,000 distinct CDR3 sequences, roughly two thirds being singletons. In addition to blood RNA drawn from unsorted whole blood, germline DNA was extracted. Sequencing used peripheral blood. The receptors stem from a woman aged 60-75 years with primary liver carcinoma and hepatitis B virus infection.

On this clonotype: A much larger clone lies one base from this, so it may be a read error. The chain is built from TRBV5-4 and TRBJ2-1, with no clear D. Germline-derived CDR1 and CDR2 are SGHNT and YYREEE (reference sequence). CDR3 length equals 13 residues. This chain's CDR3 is CASNLSRADEQFF. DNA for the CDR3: TGTGCCAGCAACTTGTCCCGGGCGGATGAGCAGTTCTTC. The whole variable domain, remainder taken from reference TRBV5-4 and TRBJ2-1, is ETGVTQSPTHLIKTRGQQVTLRCSSQSGHNTVSWYQQALGQGPQFIFQYYREEENGRGNFPPRFSGLQFPNYSSELNVNALELDDSALYLCASNLSRADEQFFGPGTRLTVL.

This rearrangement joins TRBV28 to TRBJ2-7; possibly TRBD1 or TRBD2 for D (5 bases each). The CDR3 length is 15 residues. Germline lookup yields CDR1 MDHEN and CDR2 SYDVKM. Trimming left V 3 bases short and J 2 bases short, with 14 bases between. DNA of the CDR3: TGTGCCAGCAGTTTTTTTGGGGGTTCAGCCTACGAGCAGTACTTC. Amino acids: CASSFFGGSAYEQYF.

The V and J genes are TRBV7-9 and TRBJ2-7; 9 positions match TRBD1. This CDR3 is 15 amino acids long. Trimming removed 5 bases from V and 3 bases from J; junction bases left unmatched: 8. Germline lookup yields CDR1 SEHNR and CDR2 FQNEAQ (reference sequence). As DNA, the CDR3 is TGTGCCAGCAGCCTGGGGACAGGGTTCGACTACGAGCAGTACTTC. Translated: CASSLGTGFDYEQYF.

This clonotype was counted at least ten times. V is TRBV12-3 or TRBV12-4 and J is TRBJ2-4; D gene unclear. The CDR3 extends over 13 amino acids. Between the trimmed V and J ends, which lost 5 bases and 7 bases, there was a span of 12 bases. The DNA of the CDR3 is TGTGCCAGCAGTCAAAATAGGTGGAACATTCAGTACTTC. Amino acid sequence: CASSQNRWNIQYF.

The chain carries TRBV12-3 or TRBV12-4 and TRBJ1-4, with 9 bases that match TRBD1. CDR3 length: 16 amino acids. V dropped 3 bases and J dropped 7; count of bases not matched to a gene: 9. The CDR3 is CASSLGQGTPCEKLFF. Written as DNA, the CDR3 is TGTGCCAGCAGTTTGGGACAGGGTACCCCGTGTGAAAAACTGTTTTTT.

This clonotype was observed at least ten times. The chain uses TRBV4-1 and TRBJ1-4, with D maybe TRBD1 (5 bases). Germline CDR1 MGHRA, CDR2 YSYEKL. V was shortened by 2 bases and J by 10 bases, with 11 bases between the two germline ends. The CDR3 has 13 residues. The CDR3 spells CASSQTRGGKLFF. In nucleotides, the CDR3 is TGCGCCAGCAGCCAAACTCGGGGGGGAAAACTGTTTTTT.

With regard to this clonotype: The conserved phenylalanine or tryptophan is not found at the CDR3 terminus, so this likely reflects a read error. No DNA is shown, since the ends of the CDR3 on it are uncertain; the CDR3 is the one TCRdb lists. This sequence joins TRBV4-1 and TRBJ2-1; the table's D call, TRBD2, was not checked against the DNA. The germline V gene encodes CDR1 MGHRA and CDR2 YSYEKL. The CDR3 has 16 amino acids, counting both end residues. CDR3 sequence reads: CASSHHTRGTYNEQSL.

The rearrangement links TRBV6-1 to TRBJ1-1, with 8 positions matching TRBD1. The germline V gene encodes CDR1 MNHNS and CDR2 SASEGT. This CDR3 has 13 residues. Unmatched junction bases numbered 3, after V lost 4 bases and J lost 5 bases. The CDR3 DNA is TGTGCCAGCAGTGGGGACAGGACAACTGAAGCTTTCTTT. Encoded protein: CASSGDRTTEAFF.

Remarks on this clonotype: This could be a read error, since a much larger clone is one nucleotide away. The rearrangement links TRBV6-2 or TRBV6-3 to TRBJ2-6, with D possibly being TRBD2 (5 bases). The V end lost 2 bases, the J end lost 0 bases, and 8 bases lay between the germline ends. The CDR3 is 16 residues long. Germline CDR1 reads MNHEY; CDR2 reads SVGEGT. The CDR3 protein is CASSYHGDSGANVLTF. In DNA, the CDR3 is TGTGCCAGCAGTTACCACGGGGACTCTGGGGCCAACGTCCTGACTTTC.

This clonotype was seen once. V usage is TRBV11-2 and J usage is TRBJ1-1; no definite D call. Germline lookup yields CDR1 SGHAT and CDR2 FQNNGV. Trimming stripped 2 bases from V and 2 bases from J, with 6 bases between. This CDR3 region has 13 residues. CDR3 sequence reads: CASSLRLNTEAFF. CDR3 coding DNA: TGTGCCAGCAGCTTACGATTAAACACTGAAGCTTTCTTT.

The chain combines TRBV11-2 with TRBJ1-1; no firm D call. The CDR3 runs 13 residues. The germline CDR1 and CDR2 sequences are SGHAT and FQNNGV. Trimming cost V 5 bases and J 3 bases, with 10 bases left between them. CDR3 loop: CASSLAVDTEAFF. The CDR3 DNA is TGTGCCAGCAGCCTGGCGGTGGACACTGAAGCTTTCTTT.

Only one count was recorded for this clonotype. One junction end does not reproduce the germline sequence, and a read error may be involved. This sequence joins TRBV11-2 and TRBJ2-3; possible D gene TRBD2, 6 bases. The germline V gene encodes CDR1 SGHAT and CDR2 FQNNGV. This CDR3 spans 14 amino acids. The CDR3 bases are TGTGCCAGCAGCCCTGGACTACCCACAGGTACGCACTATTTT. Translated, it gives CASSPGLPTGTHYF.

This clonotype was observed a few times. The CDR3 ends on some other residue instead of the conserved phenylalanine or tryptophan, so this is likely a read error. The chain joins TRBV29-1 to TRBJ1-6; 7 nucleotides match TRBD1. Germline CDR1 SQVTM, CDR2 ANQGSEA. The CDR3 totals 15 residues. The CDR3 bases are TGCAGGGTCCGGACAGGCAACTCCTATAATTCACCCCTCCACTCT. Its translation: CRVRTGNSYNSPLHS.

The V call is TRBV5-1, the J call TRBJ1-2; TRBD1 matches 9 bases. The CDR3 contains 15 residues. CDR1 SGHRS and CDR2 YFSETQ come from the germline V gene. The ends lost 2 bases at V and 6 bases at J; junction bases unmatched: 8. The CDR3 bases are TGCGCCAGCAGCTTTGTGACCACAGGGGGCGATGGCTACACCTTC. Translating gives CASSFVTTGGDGYTF.

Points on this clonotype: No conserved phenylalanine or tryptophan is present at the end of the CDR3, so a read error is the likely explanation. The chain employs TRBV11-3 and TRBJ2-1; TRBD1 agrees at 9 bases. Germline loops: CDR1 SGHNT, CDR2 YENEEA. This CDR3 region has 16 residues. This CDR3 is CSSSLDGQGSVNEQFL. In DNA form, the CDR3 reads TGTTCCAGCAGCTTAGACGGACAGGGGTCGGTTAATGAGCAGTTCCTC.

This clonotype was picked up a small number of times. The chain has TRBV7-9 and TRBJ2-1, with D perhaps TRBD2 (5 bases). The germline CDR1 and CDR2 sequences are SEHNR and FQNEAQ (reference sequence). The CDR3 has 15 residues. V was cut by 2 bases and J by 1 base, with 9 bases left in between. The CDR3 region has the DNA TGTGCCAGCAGCTTATTCGGGGTATCCTACAATGAGCAGTTCTTC. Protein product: CASSLFGVSYNEQFF.

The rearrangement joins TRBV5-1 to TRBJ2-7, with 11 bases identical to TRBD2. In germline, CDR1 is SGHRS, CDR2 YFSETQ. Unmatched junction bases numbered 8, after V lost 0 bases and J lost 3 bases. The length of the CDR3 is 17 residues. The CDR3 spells CASSLGTSGTSGYEQYF. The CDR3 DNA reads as TGCGCCAGCAGCTTGGGGACCTCCGGGACTAGCGGCTACGAGCAGTACTTC.

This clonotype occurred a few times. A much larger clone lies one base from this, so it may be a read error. CDR3 region: CSVVSEGYIF. CDR3 coding DNA: TGCAGCGTTGTCAGCGAAGGCTACATCTTC. This chain joins TRBV29-1 and TRBJ1-2; D gene uncertain. The CDR3 has 10 amino acids. Germline V CDR1 and CDR2: SQVTM, ANQGSEA.

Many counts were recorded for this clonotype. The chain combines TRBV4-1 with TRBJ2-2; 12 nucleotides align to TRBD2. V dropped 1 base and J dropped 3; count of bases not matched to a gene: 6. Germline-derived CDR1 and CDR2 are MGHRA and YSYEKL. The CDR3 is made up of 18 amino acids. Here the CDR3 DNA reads TGCGCCAGCAGCCAAGTGACTAGCGGGAGATCGGACACCGGGGAGCTGTTTTTT. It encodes CASSQVTSGRSDTGELFF.

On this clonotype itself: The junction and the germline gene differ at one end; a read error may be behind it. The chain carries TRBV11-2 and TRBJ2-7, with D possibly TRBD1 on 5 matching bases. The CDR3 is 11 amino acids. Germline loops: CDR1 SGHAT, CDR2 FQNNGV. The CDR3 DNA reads TGTGCCGGCAGCTTAGGACACGATCAGTACTTC. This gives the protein CAGSLGHDQYF.

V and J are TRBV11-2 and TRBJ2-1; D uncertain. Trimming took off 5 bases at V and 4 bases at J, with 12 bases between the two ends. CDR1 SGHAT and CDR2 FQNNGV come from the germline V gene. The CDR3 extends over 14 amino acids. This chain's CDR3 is CASSAASRYNEQFF. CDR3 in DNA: TGTGCCAGCAGCGCCGCTAGTAGATACAATGAGCAGTTCTTC.

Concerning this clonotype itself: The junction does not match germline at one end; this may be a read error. CDR3 in DNA: TGTGCCAGCGGTTTAGGGCGCACCTCCTACGAGCAGTACTTC. Translated: CASGLGRTSYEQYF. The chain is built from TRBV12-3 or TRBV12-4 and TRBJ2-7, with no clear D. CDR3 size: 14 residues.

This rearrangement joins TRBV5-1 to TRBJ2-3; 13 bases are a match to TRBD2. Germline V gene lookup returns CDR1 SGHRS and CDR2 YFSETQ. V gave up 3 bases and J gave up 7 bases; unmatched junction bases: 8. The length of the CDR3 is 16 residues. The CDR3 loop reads CASSSWTSGRTYTQYF. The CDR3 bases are TGCGCCAGCAGCTCCTGGACTAGCGGGAGAACATATACGCAGTATTTT. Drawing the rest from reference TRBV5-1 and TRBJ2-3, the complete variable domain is KAGVTQTPRYLIKTRGQQVTLSCSPISGHRSVSWYQQTPGQGLQFLFEYFSETQRNKGNFPGRFSGRQFSNSRSEMNVSTLELGDSALYLCASSSWTSGRTYTQYFGPGTRLTVL.

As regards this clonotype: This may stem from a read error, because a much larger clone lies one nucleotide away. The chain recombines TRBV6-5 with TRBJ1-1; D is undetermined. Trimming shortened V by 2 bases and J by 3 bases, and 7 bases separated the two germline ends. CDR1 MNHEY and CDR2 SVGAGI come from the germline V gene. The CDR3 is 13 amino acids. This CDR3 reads CASSYGTHTEAFF. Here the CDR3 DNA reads TGTGCCAGCAGTTACGGCACGCACACTGAAGCTTTCTTT.

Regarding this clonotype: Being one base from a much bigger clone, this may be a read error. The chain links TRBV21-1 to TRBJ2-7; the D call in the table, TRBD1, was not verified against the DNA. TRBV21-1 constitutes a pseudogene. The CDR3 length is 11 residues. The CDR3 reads CVSRSGGEQYF. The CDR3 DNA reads TGTGTCAGCAGATCGGGGGGCGAGCAGTACTTC.

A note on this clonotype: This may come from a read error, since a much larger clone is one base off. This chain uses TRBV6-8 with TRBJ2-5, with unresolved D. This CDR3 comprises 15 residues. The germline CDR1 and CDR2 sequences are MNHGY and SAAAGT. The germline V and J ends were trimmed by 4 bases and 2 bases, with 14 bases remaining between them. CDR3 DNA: TGTGCCAGCAGTTCCACAGTGCAGGATCAAGAGACCCAGTACTTC. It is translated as CASSSTVQDQETQYF.

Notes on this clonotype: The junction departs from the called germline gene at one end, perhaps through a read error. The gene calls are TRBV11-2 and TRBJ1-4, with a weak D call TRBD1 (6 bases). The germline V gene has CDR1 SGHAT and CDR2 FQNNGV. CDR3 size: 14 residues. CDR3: CPSSDTGHEEKLLF. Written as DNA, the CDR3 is TGTCCCAGCAGCGATACGGGACATGAAGAAAAACTGCTTTTT. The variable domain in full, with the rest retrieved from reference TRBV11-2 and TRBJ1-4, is EAGVAQSPRYKIIEKRQSVAFWCNPISGHATLYWYQQILGQGPKLLIQFQNNGVVDDSQLPKDRFSAERLKGVDSTLKIQPAKLEDSAVYLCPSSDTGHEEKLLFGSGTQLSVL.

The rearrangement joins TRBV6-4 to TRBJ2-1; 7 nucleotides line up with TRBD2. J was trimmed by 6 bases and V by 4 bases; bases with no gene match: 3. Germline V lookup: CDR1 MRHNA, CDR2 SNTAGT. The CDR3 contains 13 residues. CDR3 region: CASSAERGNEQFF. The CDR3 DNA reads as TGTGCCAGCAGTGCGGAGCGGGGCAATGAGCAGTTCTTC.

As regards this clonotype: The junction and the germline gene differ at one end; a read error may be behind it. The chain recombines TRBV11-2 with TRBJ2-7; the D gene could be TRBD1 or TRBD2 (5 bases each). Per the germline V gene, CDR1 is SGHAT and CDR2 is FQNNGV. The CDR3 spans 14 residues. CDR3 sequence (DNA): TGTGCAAGCAGCTTAGGGATGGGGACCCACGAGCAGTACTTC. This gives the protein CASSLGMGTHEQYF.

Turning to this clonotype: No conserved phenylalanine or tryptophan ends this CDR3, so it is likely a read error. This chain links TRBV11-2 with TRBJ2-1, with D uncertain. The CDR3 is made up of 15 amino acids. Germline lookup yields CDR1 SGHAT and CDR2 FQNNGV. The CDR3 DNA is TGTGCCAGCAGTTTCGGAGTTATGTCCTCCAATGAGCAGTTCCTC. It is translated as CASSFGVMSSNEQFL.